This T cell receptor beta chain was found in a study of blood T cell repertoires in COVID-19. Patients in Seattle were enrolled during active infection, then followed longitudinally. Repertoires were generated with immunoSEQ multiplex PCR, while TCRdb's copy carries only in-frame clones and drops some. The data hold roughly 290,000 clones, with approximately 85% observed a single time. Germline V lookup: CDR1 SGHRS, CDR2 YFSETQ. The CDR3 has 15 amino acids. V trimming: 3 bases; J trimming: 8 bases; junction bases outside the gene matches: 9. The source material was peripheral blood. This chain joins TRBV5-1 and TRBJ2-1; 9 bases map to TRBD1. The sequence was obtained from a human donor with COVID-19, enrolled during active disease. The donor label of this sample is uncertain. The CDR3 loop reads CASSSLSQGAYEQFF. The DNA of the CDR3 is TGCGCCAGCAGCTCCCTATCACAGGGGGCGTATGAGCAGTTCTTC.